One and the same sample provided the 11 T cell receptor beta chains below, sequenced in a study of blood T cells in healthy people across ages. A second roughly 6 to 11 cycle PCR used barcoded and J-beta primers. TCRdb called the 5' RACE reads again in MiXCR, with one record for every CDR3 protein. Of 550,000 to 650,000 distinct CDR3 sequences in the sample, around a quarter were seen once. This same sample was also part of a study on T cells of mothers and their children.

Sequencing was carried out using blood. Receptors originate from a boy aged 2 to 10 in good health.

This chain connects TRBV20-1 to TRBJ2-7; D possibly corresponds to TRBD2 (6 bases). Germline CDR1 and CDR2: DFQATT and SNEGSKA (reference sequence). The length of the CDR3 is 14 residues. Trimming stripped 5 bases from V and 0 bases from J, with 14 bases between. CDR3 nucleotide sequence: TGCAGTGCTGCGGAGGGGACTGCCTCCTACGAGCAGTACTTC. Translating gives CSAAEGTASYEQYF.

The chain is built from TRBV9 and TRBJ1-2; D gene unclear. This CDR3 comprises 14 residues. In germline, CDR1 is SGDLS, CDR2 YYNGEE. With 5 bases removed from V and 4 bases from J, the gap between germline ends came to 15 bases. CDR3 in DNA: TGTGCCAGCAGTAAAAAATCCGAATTCTATGGCTACACCTTC. It yields the protein CASSKKSEFYGYTF.

This chain uses TRBV5-1 with TRBJ2-7; D may be TRBD1 or TRBD2 (5 bases each). V dropped 0 bases and J dropped 6 bases, with 13 bases sitting between them. Looked up from germline, CDR1 is SGHRS and CDR2 is YFSETQ. This CDR3 comprises 14 residues. CDR3 DNA: TGCGCCAGCAGCTTGGAGTGGGCAGGGAGCGAGCAGTACTTC. Protein: CASSLEWAGSEQYF.

This sequence joins TRBV11-2 and TRBJ2-1, with D unresolved. Germline CDR1 and CDR2: SGHAT and FQNNGV. The V end was cut by 4 bases, the J end by 6 bases, with 7 bases between. There are 12 residues in the CDR3. The CDR3 loop reads CASSWASNEQFF. As DNA, the CDR3 is TGTGCCAGCAGCTGGGCTTCCAATGAGCAGTTCTTC.

This chain connects TRBV7-8 to TRBJ2-7; D may be TRBD2 (6 bases). Germline-derived CDR1 and CDR2 are SGHVS and FQNEAQ. The CDR3 has 13 amino acids. The V gene lost 4 bases and the J gene lost 5 bases, with 12 bases spanning the gap. CDR3 coding DNA: TGTGCCAGCAGCTATTGGACTATGGACGAGCAGTACTTC. This gives the protein CASSYWTMDEQYF.

This clonotype has only a few counts. The chain combines TRBV20-1 with TRBJ2-5; D remains unclear. With the DNA end fitting TRBJ2-1 better, the J assignment may be wrong. Germline-derived CDR1 and CDR2 are DFQATT and SNEGSKA (reference sequence). The CDR3 covers 13 residues. The CDR3 bases are TGCAGTGCTAGAGATGCCCTAGATCACGAGCAGTTCTTC. Its translation is CSARDALDHEQFF.

The rearrangement links TRBV9 to TRBJ2-1, with 7 nucleotides matching TRBD1. The CDR3 extends over 15 amino acids. V was pared by 4 bases and J by 0 bases, with 4 bases of the junction left unmatched. From germline, CDR1 is SGDLS and CDR2 YYNGEE. This CDR3 is CASSPTGASYNEQFF. The DNA of the CDR3 is TGTGCCAGCAGCCCAACAGGGGCCTCCTACAATGAGCAGTTCTTC.

The CDR3 region has the DNA TGTGCCAGCAGCTTAGTGTGGGGGCGCCGGGGCTACACCTTC. It is translated as CASSLVWGRRGYTF. This chain links TRBV7-8 with TRBJ1-2, with D maybe TRBD1 (6 bases). The CDR3 loop spans 14 amino acids. Trimming took off 1 base at V and 8 bases at J, with 14 bases between the two ends. In germline, CDR1 is SGHVS, CDR2 FQNEAQ. Full variable domain (rest looked up from reference TRBV7-8 and TRBJ1-2): GAGVSQSPRYKVAKRGQDVALRCDPISGHVSLFWYQQALGQGPEFLTYFQNEAQLDKSGLPSDRFFAERPEGSVSTLKIQRTQQEDSAVYLCASSLVWGRRGYTFGSGTRLTVV.

The rearrangement uses TRBV7-2 and TRBJ2-2, with 10 bases that match TRBD2. Trimming took 5 bases from V and 5 from J; bases not matched to a gene: 11. The germline V gene encodes CDR1 SGHTA and CDR2 FQGNSA. The CDR3 length is 17 residues. This CDR3 is CASSPLSGTSATGELFF. The CDR3 DNA follows: TGTGCCAGCAGCCCCCTCTCCGGGACTAGCGCGACCGGGGAGCTGTTTTTT.

The chain is built from TRBV7-3 and TRBJ2-7; TRBD1 agrees at 7 bases. The CDR3 is made up of 15 amino acids. Germline CDR1 reads SGHTA; CDR2 reads FQGTGA. Trimming at V came to 3 bases and at J to 5 bases, leaving 10 bases not matched to a gene. DNA for the CDR3: TGTGCCAGCAGCTTGACAGGGTCGCGAGGTGACGAGCAGTACTTC. Its translation is CASSLTGSRGDEQYF. The complete variable domain, with remaining parts taken from reference TRBV7-3 and TRBJ2-7, reads GAGVSQTPSNKVTEKGKYVELRCDPISGHTALYWYRQSLGQGPEFLIYFQGTGAADDSGLPNDRFFAVRPEGSVSTLKIQRTERGDSAVYLCASSLTGSRGDEQYFGPGTRLTVT.

This clonotype was seen more than once but under ten times. The J gene is TRBJ2-5, the V gene TRBV14; D possibly corresponds to TRBD1 (5 bases). The J call may be wrong; the DNA end is better matched by TRBJ2-7. The CDR3 loop spans 14 amino acids. CDR1 and CDR2 (germline): SGHDN, FVKESK. CDR3 region: CASSPWGTAYEQYF. The DNA of the CDR3 is TGTGCCAGCAGCCCTTGGGGCACCGCCTACGAGCAGTACTTC.